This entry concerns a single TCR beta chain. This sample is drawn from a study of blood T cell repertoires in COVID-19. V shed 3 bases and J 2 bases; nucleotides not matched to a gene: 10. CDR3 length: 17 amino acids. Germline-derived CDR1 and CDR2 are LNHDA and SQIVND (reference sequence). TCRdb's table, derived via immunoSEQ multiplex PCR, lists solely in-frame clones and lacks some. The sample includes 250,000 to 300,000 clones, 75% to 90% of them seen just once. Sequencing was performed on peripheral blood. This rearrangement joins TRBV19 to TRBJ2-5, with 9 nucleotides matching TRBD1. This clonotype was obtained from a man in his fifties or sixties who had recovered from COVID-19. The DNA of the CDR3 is TGTGCCAGTAGTATCGGACAGGGGAGGAGGGCTCAAGAGACCCAGTACTTC. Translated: CASSIGQGRRAQETQYF.